Shown below are 5 T cell receptor beta chains from a single sample sequenced in a study of cytomegalovirus exposure and HLA in healthy donors. PCR used 60 Vbeta primers and 13 Jbeta primers. Repertoires were generated with immunoSEQ multiplex PCR, while TCRdb's copy carries only in-frame clones and drops some. Here the sample spans 150,000 or so clones, roughly 80% being singletons. The sample comprised PBMCs. These receptors came from a woman in her twenties or thirties in good health and CMV-seronegative.

This chain's CDR3 is CASKGPGGANIQYF. CDR3 coding DNA: TGTGCCAGCAAGGGCCCCGGGGGGGCAAACATTCAGTACTTC. The V gene is TRBV2, the J gene TRBJ2-4; 8 bases are a match to TRBD2. CDR1 SNHLY and CDR2 FYNNEI come from the germline V gene. The CDR3 runs to 14 residues. Trimming took 7 bases from V and 6 from J; bases not matched to a gene: 8.

This chain joins TRBV29-1 and TRBJ2-2, with 9 bases matching TRBD1. The germline CDR1 and CDR2 sequences are SQVTM and ANQGSEA. The CDR3 loop spans 14 amino acids. J lost 3 bases, V lost 4 bases, and 3 bases had no gene match. CDR3 protein: CSVAGTGYTGELFF. The CDR3 DNA reads as TGCAGCGTTGCCGGGACAGGGTACACCGGGGAGCTGTTTTTT.

The chain uses TRBV30 and TRBJ1-1; D is unclear. V lost 0 bases and J 6 bases, leaving 11 bases between the germline ends. CDR3 length: 13 residues. Germline CDR1 GTSNPN, CDR2 SVGIG (reference sequence). CDR3: CAWSVEVPAEAFF. CDR3 bases: TGTGCCTGGAGTGTAGAGGTACCCGCTGAAGCTTTCTTT.

V is TRBV18 and J is TRBJ1-5, with D possibly being TRBD1 (6 bases). V was shortened by 6 bases and J by 4 bases, with 28 bases between the two germline ends. The CDR3 runs to 19 residues. CDR1 and CDR2 from the germline V gene are KGHSH and LQKENI. The CDR3 DNA is TGTGCCAGCTCGCTCGGGACGCAAGGGGTCAGGGGATTTAATCAGCCCCAGCATTTT. Translating gives CASSLGTQGVRGFNQPQHF. The full variable domain, rest sourced from reference TRBV18 and TRBJ1-5, is NAGVMQNPRHLVRRRGQEARLRCSPMKGHSHVYWYRQLPEEGLKFMVYLQKENIIDESGMPKERFSAEFPKEGPSILRIQQVVRGDSAAYFCASSLGTQGVRGFNQPQHFGDGTRLSIL.

The chain has TRBV2 and TRBJ1-5; D is unresolved. CDR1 and CDR2 (germline): SNHLY, FYNNEI. The CDR3 covers 13 residues. The germline V and J ends were trimmed by 2 bases and 8 bases, with 10 bases remaining between them. The CDR3 sequence is CASSELEGEPQHF. The CDR3 DNA reads TGTGCCAGCAGTGAACTCGAGGGAGAGCCCCAGCATTTT.